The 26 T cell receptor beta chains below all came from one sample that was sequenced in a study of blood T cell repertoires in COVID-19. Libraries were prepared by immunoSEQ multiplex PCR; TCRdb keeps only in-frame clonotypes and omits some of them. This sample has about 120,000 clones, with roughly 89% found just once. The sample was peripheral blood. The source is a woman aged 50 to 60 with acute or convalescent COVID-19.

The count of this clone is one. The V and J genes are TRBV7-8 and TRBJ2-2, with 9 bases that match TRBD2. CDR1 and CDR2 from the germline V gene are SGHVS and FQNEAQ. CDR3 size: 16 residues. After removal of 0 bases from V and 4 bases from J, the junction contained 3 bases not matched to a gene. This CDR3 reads CASSLAASGITGELFF. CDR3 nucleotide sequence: TGTGCCAGCAGCTTAGCGGCTAGCGGGATCACCGGGGAGCTGTTTTTT.

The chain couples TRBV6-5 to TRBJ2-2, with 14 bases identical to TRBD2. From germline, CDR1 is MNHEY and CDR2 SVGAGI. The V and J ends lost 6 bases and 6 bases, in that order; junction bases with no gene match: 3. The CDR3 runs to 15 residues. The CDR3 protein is CASRWGLAGAGELFF. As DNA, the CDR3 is TGTGCCAGCAGATGGGGACTAGCGGGAGCCGGGGAGCTGTTTTTT.

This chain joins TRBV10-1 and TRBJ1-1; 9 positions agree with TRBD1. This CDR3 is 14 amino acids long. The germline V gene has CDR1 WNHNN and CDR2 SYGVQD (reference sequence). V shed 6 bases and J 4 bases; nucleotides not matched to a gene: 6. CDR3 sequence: CASRPGQGFTEAFF. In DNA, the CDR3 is TGCGCCAGCAGACCGGGACAGGGATTCACTGAAGCTTTCTTT.

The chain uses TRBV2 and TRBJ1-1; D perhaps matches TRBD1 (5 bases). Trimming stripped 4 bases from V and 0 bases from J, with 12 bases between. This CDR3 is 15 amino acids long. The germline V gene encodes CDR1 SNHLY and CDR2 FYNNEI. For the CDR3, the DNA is TGTGCCAGCAGTGGAACAGGCGCTATGAACACTGAAGCTTTCTTT. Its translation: CASSGTGAMNTEAFF.

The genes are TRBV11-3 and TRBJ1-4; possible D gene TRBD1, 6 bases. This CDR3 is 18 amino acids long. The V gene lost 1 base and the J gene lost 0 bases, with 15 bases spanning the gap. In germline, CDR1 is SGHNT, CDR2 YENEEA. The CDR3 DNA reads TGTGCCAGCAGCTTAGGCCCGACAGGATTTGCAACTAATGAAAAACTGTTTTTT. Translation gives CASSLGPTGFATNEKLFF.

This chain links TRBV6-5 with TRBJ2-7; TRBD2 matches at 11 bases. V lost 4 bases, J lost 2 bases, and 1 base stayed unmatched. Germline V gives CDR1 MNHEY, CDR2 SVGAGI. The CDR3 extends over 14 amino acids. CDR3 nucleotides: TGTGCCAGCAGTTCGACTAGCGGGACCTACGAGCAGTACTTC. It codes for CASSSTSGTYEQYF.

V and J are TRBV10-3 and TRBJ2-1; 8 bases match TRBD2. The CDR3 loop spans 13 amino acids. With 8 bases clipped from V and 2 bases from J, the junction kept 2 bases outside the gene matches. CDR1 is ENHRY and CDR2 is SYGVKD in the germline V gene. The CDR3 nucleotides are TGTGCCATCGGGCGGGAGGCCTACAATGAGCAGTTCTTC. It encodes CAIGREAYNEQFF.

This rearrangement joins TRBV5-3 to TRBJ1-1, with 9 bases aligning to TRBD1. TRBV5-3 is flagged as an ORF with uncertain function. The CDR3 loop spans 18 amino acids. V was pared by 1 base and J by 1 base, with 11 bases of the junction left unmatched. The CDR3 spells CARSLCWDRALGNTEAFF. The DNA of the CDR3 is TGTGCCAGAAGCTTGTGTTGGGACAGGGCTTTGGGGAACACTGAAGCTTTCTTT.

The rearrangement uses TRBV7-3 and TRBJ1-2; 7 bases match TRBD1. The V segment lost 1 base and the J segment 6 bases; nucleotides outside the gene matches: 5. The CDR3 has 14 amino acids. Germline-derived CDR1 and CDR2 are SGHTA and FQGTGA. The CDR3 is CASSLNRQGNGYTF. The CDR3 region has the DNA TGTGCCAGCAGCTTAAACCGACAGGGAAATGGCTACACCTTC.

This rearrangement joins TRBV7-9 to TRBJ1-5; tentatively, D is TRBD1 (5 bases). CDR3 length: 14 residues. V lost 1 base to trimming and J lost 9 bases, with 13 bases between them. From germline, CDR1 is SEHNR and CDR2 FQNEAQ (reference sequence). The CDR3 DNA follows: TGTGCCAGCAGCTTAGGTTTTGCGGGGGGGCCCCAGCATTTT. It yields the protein CASSLGFAGGPQHF.

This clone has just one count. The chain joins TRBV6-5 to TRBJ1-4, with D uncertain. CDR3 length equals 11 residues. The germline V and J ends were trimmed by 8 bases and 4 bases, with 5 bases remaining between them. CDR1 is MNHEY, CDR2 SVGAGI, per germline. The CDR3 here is CASRGNEKLFF. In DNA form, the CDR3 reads TGTGCCAGCCGGGGTAATGAAAAACTGTTTTTT.

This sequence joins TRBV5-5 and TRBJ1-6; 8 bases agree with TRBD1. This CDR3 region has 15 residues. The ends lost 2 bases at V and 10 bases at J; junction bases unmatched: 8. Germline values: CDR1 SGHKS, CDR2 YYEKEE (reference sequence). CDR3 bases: TGTGCCAGCAGCTTAGGACAGGGATCTTTCTCACCCCTCCACTTT. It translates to CASSLGQGSFSPLHF.

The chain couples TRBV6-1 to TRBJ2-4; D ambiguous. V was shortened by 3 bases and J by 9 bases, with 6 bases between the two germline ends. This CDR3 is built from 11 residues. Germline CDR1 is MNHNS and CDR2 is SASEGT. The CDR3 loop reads CASSEQAIQYF. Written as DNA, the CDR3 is TGTGCCAGCAGTGAGCAGGCCATTCAGTACTTC.

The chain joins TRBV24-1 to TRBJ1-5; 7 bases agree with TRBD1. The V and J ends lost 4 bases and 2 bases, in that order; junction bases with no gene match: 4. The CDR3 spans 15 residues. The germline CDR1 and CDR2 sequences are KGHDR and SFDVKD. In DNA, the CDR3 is TGTGCCACCAGTGACCCGGGGACAGGCAATCAGCCCCAGCATTTT. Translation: CATSDPGTGNQPQHF.

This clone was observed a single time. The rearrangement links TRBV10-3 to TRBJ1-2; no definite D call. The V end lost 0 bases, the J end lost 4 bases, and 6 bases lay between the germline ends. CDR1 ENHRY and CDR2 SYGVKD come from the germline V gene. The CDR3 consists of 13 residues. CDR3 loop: CAISESSFYGYTF. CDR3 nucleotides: TGTGCCATCAGTGAGTCGAGTTTCTATGGCTACACCTTC.

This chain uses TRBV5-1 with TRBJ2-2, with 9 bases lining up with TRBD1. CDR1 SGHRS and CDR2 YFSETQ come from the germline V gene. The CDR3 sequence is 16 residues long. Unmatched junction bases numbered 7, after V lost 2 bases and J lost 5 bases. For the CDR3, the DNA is TGCGCCAGCAGCTTTACAGGGGGCGCAGGTACCGGGGAGCTGTTTTTT. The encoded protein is CASSFTGGAGTGELFF.

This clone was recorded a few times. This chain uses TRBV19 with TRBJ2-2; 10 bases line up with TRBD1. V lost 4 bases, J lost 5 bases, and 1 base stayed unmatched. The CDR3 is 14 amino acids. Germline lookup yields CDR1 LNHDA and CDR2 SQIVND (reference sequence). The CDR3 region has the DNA TGTGCCAGTAGTACGGGACAGGGGACCGGGGAGCTGTTTTTT. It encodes CASSTGQGTGELFF.

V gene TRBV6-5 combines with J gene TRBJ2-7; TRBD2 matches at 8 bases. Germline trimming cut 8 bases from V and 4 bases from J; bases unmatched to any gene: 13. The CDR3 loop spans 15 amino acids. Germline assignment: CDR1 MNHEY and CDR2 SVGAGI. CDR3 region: CASRAGDKKLYEQYF. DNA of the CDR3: TGTGCCAGCCGAGCGGGAGACAAGAAATTATACGAGCAGTACTTC.

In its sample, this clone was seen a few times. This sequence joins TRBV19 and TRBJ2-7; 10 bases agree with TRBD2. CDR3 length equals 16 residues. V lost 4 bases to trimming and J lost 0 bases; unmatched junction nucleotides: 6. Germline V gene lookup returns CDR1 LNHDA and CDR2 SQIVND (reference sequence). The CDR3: CASSRSLAGDSYEQYF. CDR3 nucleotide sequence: TGTGCCAGTAGTAGATCCCTAGCGGGAGACTCCTACGAGCAGTACTTC.

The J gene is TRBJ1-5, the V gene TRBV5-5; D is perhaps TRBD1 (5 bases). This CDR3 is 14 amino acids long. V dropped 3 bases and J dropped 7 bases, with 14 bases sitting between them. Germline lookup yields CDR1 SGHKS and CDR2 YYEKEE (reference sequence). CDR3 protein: CASSWEGSEQPQHF. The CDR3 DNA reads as TGTGCCAGCAGCTGGGAGGGGTCGGAGCAGCCCCAGCATTTT.

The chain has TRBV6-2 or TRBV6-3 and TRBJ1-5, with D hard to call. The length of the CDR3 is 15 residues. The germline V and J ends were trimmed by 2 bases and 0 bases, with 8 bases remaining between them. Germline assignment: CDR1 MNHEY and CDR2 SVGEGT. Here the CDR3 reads CASSYLSYSNQPQHF. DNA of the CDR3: TGTGCCAGCAGTTACCTCTCTTATAGCAATCAGCCCCAGCATTTT.

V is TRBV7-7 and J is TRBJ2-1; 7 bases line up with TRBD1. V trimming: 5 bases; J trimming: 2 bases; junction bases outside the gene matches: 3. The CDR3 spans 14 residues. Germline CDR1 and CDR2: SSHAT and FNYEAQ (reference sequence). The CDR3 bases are TGTGCCAGCAGCCCCGGGACAGCCTACAATGAGCAGTTCTTC. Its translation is CASSPGTAYNEQFF. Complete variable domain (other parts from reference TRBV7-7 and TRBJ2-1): GAGVSQSPRYKVTKRGQDVTLRCDPISSHATLYWYQQALGQGPEFLTYFNYEAQPDKSGLPSDRFSAERPEGSISTLTIQRTEQRDSAMYRCASSPGTAYNEQFFGPGTRLTVL.

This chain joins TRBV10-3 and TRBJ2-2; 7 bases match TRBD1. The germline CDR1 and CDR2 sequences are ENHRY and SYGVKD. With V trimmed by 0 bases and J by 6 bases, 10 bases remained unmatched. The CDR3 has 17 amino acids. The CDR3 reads CAISESQGQGGSGELFF. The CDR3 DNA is TGTGCCATCAGTGAGTCTCAGGGTCAAGGGGGCTCCGGGGAGCTGTTTTTT.

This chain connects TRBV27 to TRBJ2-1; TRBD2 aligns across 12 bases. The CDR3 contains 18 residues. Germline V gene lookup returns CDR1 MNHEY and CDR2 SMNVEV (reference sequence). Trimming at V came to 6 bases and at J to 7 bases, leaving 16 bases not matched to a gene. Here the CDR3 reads CASSKILAGGFFGNEQFF. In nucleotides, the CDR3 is TGTGCCAGCAGCAAAATTCTAGCGGGGGGGTTCTTCGGTAATGAGCAGTTCTTC.

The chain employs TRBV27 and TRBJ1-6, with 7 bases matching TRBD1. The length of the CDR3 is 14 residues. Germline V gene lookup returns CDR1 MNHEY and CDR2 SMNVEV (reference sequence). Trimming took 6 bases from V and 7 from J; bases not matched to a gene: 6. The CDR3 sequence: CASRRQGWNSPLHF. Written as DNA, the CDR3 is TGTGCCAGCAGGAGACAGGGTTGGAATTCACCCCTCCACTTT.

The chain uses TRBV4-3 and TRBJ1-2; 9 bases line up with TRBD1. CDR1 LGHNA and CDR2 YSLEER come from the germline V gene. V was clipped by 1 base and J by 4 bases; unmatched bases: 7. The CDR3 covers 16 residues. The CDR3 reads CASSQVQGAQGYGYTF. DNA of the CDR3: TGCGCCAGCAGCCAAGTACAGGGGGCGCAGGGCTATGGCTACACCTTC.